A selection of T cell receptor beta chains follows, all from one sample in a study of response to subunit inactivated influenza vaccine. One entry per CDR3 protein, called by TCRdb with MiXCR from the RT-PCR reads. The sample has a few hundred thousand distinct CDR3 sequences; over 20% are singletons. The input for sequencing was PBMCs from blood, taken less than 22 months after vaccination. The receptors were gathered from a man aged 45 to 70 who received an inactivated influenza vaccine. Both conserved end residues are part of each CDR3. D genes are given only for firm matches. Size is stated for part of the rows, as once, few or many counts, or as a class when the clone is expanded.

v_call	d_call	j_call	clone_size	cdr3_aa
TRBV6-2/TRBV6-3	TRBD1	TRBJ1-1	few	CASSYTGVGNTEAFF
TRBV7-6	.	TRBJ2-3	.	CASSLVGPGTDTQYF
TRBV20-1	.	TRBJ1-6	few	CSTRRSHNSPLHF
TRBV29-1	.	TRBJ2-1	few	CSVGTRPGRSYNEQFF
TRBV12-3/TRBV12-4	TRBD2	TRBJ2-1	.	CASSRTSGWARGNEQFF
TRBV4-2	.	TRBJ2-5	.	CASSQPFGQIGETQYF
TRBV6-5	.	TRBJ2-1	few	CASSYGAGIDEQFF
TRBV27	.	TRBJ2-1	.	CASSSPRTQSSSSYNEQFF
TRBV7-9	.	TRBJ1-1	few	CASRNGAGAVAFF
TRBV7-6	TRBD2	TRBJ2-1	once	CASSGAYSGRNEQFF
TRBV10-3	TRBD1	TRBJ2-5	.	CAISQPGQGGETQYF
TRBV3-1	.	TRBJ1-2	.	CASFGNEGPTFNWGYTF
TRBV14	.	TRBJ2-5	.	CASSQFPSQETQYF
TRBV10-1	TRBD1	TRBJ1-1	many	CASRDNRGLNTEAFF
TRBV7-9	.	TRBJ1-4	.	CASSFGPATNEKLFF
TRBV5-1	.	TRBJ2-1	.	CASSVVGGRTGYHEQFF
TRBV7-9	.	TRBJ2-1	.	CASSFSQGFLNEQFF
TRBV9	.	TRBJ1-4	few	CASSETPRNEKLFF
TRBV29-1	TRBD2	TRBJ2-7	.	CSVRTSGSSYEQYF
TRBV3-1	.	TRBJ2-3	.	CASSQRAGGTDTQYF
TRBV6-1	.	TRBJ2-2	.	CASSPPRGQPTGELFF
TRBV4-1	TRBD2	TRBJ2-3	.	CASSQDILAGGPDTQYF
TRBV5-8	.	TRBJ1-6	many	CASRSTENSPLHF
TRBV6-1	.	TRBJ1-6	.	CASSRQISSYNSPLHF
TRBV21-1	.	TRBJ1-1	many	CASSKDVGQPNTEAFF
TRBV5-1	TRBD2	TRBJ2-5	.	CASSDTSGSETQYF
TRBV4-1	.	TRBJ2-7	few	CASSQVMGDYEQYF
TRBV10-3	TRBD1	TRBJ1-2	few	CAISPEGGRQGAFSDYGYTF
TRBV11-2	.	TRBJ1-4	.	CASSPVGPSNEKLFF
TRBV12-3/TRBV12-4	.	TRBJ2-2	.	CASSLSGDITTGELFF
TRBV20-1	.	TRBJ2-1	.	CSAQEILVPNEQFF
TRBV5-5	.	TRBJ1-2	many	CASSVESEANYGYTF
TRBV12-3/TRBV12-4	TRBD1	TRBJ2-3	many	CASNSRGRTGQNTQYF
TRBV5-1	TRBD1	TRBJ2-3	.	CASSLQGAAVDTQYF
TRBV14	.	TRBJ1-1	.	CASSQEWGARNTEAFF
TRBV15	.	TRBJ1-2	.	CATSRDRDGLDGYTF
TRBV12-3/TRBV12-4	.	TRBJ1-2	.	CASTREGFDGYTF
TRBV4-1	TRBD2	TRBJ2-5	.	CASTWRGGFGETQYF
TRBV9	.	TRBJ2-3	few	CASSPGIPDTQYF
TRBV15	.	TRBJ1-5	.	CATSWGSNQPQHF
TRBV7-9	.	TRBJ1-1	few	CASSSEGLGTEAFF
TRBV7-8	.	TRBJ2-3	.	CASLPGSTDTQYF
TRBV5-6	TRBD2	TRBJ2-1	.	CASSLLAGKFEQFF
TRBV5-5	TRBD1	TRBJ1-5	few	CASSWGQSNSNQPQHF
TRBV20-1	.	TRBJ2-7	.	CSASLTAYEQYF
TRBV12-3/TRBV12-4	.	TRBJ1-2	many	CASSTTGTPYGYTF